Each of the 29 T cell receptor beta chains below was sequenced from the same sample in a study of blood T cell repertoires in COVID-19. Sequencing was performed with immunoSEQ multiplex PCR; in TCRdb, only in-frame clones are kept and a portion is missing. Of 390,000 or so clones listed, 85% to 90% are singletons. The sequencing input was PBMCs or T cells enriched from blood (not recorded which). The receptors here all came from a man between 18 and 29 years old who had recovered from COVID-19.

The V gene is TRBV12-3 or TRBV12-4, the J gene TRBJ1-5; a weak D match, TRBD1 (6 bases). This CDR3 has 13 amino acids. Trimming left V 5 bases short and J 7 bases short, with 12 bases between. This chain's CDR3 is CASSRTQGQPQHF. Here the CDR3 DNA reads TGTGCCAGCAGTCGGACACAGGGCCAGCCCCAGCATTTT.

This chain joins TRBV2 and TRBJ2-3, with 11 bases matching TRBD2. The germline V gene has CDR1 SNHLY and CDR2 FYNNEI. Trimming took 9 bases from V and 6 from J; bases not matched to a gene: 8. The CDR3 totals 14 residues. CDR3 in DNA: TGTGCCAGTACTATAGCGGGGGGGTCGGATACGCAGTATTTT. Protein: CASTIAGGSDTQYF.

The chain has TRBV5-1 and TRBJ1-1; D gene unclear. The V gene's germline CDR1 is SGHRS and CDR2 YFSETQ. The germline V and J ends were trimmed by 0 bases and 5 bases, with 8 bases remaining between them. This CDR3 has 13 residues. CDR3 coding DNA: TGCGCCAGCAGCTTGGGGGAGAGAACTGAAGCTTTCTTT. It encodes CASSLGERTEAFF.

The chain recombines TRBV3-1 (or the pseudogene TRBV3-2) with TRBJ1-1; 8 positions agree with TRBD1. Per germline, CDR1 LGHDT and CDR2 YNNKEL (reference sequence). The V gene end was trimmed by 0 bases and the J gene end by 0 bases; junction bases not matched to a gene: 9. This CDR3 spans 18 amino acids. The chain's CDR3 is CASSQDPGTGLLNTEAFF. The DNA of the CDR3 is TGTGCCAGCAGCCAAGATCCCGGGACAGGCCTTCTGAACACTGAAGCTTTCTTT.

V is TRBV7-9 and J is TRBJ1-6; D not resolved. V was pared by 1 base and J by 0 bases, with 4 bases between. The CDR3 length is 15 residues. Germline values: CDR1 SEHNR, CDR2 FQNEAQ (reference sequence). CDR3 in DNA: TGTGCCAGCAGCTTAGGAGGCTCCTATAATTCACCCCTCCACTTT. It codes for CASSLGGSYNSPLHF.

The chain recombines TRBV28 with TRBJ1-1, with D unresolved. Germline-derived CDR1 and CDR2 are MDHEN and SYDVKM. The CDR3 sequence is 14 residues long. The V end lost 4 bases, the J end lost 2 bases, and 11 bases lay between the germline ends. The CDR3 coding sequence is TGTGCCAGCAGTTCACCCCACAGAAACACTGAAGCTTTCTTT. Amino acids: CASSSPHRNTEAFF.

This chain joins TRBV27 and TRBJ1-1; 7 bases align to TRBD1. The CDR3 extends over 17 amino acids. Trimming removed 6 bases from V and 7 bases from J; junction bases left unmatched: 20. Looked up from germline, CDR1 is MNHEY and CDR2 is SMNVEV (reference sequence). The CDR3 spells CASSSPGRQGRPDEAFF. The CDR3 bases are TGTGCCAGCAGCTCCCCGGGCCGACAGGGACGTCCGGATGAAGCTTTCTTT.

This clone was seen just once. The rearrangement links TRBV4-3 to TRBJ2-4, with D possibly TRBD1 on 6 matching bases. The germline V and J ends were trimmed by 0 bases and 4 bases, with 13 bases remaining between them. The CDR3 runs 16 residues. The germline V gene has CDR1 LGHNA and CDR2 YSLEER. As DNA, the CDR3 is TGCGCCAGCAGCCAAGATCGTGGACAGATAAAAAACATTCAGTACTTC. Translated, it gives CASSQDRGQIKNIQYF.

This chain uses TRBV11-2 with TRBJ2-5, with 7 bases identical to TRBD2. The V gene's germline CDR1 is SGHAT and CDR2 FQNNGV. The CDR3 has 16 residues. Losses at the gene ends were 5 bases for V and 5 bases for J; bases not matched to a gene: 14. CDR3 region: CASSSMWRGRDETQYF. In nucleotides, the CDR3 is TGTGCCAGCAGCAGCATGTGGCGGGGGAGGGACGAGACCCAGTACTTC.

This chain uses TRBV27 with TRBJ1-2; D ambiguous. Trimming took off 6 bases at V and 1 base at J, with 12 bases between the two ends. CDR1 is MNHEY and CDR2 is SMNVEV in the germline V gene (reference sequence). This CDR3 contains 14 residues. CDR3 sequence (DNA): TGTGCCAGCAGAATGGGCAACCTTAACTATGGCTACACCTTC. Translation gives CASRMGNLNYGYTF.

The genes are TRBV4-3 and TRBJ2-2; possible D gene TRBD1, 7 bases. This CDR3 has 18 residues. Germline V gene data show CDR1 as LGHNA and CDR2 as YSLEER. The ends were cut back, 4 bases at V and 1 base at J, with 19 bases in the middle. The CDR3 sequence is CASSPTPGGGLNTGELFF. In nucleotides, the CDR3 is TGCGCCAGCAGCCCCACCCCCGGAGGGGGCCTGAACACCGGGGAGCTGTTTTTT.

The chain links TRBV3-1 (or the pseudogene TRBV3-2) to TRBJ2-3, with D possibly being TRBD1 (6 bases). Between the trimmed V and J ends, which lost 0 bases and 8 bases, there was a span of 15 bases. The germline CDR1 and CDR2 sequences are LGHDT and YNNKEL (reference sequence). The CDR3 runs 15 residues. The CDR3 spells CASSQDFSTGTTQYF. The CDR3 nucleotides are TGTGCCAGCAGCCAAGATTTCTCTACAGGGACTACGCAGTATTTT.

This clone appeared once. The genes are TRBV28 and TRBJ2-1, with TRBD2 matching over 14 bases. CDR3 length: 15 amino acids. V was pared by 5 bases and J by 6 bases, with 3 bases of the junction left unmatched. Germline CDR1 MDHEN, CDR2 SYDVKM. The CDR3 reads CASSLGLAGGNEQFF. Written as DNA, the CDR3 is TGTGCCAGCAGTCTCGGACTAGCGGGAGGCAATGAGCAGTTCTTC.

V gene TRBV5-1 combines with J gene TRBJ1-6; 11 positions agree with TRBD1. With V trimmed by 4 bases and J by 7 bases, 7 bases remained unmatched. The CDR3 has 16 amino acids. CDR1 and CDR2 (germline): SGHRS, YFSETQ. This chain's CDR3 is CASSPGTGGRNSPLHF. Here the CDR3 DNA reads TGCGCCAGCAGCCCGGGGACAGGGGGTAGGAATTCACCCCTCCACTTT.

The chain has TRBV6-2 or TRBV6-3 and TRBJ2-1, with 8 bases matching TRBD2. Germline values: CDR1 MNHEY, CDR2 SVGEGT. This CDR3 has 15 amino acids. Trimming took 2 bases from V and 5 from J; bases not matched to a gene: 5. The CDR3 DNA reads TGTGCCAGCAGTTACAGGGTAGCGGGAAACAATGAGCAGTTCTTC. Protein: CASSYRVAGNNEQFF.

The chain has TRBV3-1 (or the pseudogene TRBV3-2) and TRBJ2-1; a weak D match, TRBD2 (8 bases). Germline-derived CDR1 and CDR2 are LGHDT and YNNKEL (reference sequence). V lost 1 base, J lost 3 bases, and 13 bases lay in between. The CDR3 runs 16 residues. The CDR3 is CASSQGDSGGYNEQFF. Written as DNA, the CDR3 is TGTGCCAGCAGCCAAGGGGACAGCGGGGGCTACAATGAGCAGTTCTTC.

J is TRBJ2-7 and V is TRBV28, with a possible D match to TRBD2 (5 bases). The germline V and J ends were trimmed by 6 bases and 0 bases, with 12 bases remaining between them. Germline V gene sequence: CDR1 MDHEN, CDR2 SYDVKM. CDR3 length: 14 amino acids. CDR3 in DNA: TGTGCCAGCAGGACTGAGCGGTCCTCCTACGAGCAGTACTTC. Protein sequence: CASRTERSSYEQYF. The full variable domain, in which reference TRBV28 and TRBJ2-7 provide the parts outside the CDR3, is DVKVTQSSRYLVKRTGEKVFLECVQDMDHENMFWYRQDPGLGLRLIYFSYDVKMKEKGDIPEGYSVSREKKERFSLILESASTNQTSMYLCASRTERSSYEQYFGPGTRLTVT.

CDR3 in amino acids: CASMIGGEPNYGYTF. As DNA, the CDR3 is TGTGCCAGCATGATCGGTGGGGAGCCTAACTATGGCTACACCTTC. The V gene is TRBV28, the J gene TRBJ1-2; D not resolved. Between the trimmed V and J ends, which lost 7 bases and 0 bases, there was a span of 15 bases. CDR1 and CDR2 from the germline V gene are MDHEN and SYDVKM. This CDR3 spans 15 amino acids.

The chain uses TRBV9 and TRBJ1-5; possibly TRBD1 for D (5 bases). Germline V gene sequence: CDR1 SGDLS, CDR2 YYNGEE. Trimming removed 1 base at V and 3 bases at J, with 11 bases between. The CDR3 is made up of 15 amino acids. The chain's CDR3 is CASSVTAGPNQPQHF. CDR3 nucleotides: TGTGCCAGCAGCGTAACGGCAGGGCCCAATCAGCCCCAGCATTTT. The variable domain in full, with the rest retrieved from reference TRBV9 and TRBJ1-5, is DSGVTQTPKHLITATGQRVTLRCSPRSGDLSVYWYQQSLDQGLQFLIQYYNGEERAKGNILERFSAQQFPDLHSELNLSSLELGDSALYFCASSVTAGPNQPQHFGDGTRLSIL.

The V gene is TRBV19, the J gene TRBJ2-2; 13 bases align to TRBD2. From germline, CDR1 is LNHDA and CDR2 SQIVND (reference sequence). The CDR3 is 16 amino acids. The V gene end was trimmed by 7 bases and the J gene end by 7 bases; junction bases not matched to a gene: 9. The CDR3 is CASKELAGGPNGELFF. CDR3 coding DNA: TGTGCCAGTAAGGAACTAGCGGGGGGGCCGAACGGGGAGCTGTTTTTT.

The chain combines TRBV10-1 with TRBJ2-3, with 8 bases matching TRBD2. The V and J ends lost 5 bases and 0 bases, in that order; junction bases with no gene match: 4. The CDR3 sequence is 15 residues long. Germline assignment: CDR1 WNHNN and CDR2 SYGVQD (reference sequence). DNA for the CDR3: TGCGCCAGCAGTACTGGGACTAGTAGCACAGATACGCAGTATTTT. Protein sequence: CASSTGTSSTDTQYF.

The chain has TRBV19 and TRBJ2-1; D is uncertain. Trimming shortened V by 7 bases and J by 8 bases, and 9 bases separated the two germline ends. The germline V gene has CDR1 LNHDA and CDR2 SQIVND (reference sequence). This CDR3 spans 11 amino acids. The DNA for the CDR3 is TGTGCCAGTACCTCTTTCGATGAGCAGTTCTTC. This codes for CASTSFDEQFF.

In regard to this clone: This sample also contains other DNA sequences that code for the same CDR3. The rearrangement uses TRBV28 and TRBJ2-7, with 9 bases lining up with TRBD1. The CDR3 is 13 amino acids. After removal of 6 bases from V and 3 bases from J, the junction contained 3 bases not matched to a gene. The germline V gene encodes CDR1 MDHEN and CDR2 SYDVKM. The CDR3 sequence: CASSETGGYEQYF. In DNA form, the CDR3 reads TGTGCCAGCAGCGAGACAGGGGGCTACGAGCAGTACTTC.

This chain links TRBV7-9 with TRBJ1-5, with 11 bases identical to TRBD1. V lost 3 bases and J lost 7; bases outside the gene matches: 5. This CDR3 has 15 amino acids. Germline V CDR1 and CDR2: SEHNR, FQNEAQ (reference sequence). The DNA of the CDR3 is TGTGCCAGCAGCTTGTCCCGGGACAGGGGGCAGCCCCAGCATTTT. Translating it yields CASSLSRDRGQPQHF.

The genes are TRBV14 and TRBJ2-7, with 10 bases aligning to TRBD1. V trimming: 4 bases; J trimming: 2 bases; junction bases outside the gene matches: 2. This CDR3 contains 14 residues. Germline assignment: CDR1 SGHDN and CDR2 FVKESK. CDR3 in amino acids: CASSRTGGTYEQYF. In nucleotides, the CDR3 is TGTGCCAGCAGCCGGACAGGGGGTACCTACGAGCAGTACTTC.

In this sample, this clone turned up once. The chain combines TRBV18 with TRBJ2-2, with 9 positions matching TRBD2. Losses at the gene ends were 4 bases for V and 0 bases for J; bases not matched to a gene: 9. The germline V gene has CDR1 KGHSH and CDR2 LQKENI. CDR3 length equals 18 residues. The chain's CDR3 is CASSRDLAGTSNTGELFF. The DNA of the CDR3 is TGTGCCAGCTCACGTGACCTAGCGGGGACCTCGAACACCGGGGAGCTGTTTTTT.

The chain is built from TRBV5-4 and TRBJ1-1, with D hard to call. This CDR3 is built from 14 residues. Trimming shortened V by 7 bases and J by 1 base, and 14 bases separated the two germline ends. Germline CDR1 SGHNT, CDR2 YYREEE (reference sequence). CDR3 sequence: CASRPRAGNTEAFF. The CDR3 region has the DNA TGTGCCAGCCGCCCTCGGGCGGGGAACACTGAAGCTTTCTTT. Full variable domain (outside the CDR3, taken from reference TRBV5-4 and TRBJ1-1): ETGVTQSPTHLIKTRGQQVTLRCSSQSGHNTVSWYQQALGQGPQFIFQYYREEENGRGNFPPRFSGLQFPNYSSELNVNALELDDSALYLCASRPRAGNTEAFFGQGTRLTVV.

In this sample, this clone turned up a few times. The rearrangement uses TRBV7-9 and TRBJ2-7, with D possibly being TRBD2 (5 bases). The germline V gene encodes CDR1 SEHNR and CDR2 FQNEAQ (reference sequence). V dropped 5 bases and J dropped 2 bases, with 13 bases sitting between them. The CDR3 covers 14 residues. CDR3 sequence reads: CASSPITRTYEQYF. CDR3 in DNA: TGTGCCAGCAGCCCCATAACTAGGACCTACGAGCAGTACTTC.

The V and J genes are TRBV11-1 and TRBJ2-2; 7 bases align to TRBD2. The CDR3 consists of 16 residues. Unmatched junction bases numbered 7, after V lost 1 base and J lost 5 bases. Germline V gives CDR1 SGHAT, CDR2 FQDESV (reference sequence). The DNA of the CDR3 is TGTGCCAGCAGCTTAGACGGCGGGAGAGATACCGGGGAGCTGTTTTTT. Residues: CASSLDGGRDTGELFF.